This is a list of T cell receptor beta chains from one sample in a study of shared clonotypes between healthy human individuals. Sequencing used immunoSEQ multiplex PCR; TCRdb keeps in-frame clones, though not all of them. This sample has millions of clones; around 90% occur once, and the top ten carry 0.14%. Sequencing input: naive CD4+ T cells sorted from blood. All receptors derive from a man between 18 and 35 years old in good health. CDR3s include the opening cysteine and the closing phenylalanine or tryptophan. D genes are given only for firm matches. Some rows have no size entry. The others give once, few or many, or a class for an expanded clone.

j_call: TRBJ2-2
v_call: TRBV28
d_call: TRBD2
clone_size: NA
cdr3_aa: CASLGGALTGELFF
cdr3_nt: TGTGCCAGCCTCGGGGGGGCCCTAACCGGGGAGCTGTTTTTT

j_call: TRBJ2-1
v_call: TRBV4-2
d_call: TRBD2
clone_size: NA
cdr3_aa: CASSQTGEGGEQFF
cdr3_nt: TGTGCCAGCAGCCAAACGGGGGAGGGCGGGGAGCAGTTCTTC

j_call: TRBJ1-2
v_call: TRBV15
d_call: NA
clone_size: NA
cdr3_aa: CATSRSTGRADGYTF
cdr3_nt: TGTGCCACCAGCAGATCTACAGGGCGCGCGGACGGCTACACCTTC

j_call: TRBJ2-2
v_call: TRBV7-9
d_call: TRBD1
clone_size: NA
cdr3_aa: CASSLAFDRGDTGELFF
cdr3_nt: TGTGCCAGCAGCTTGGCCTTCGACAGGGGCGACACCGGGGAGCTGTTTTTT

j_call: TRBJ1-1
v_call: TRBV5-1
d_call: TRBD1
clone_size: once
cdr3_aa: CASSTGGVNTEAFF
cdr3_nt: TGCGCCAGCAGCACAGGGGGAGTTAACACTGAAGCTTTCTTT

j_call: TRBJ1-2
v_call: TRBV27
d_call: TRBD1
clone_size: once
cdr3_aa: CASSPPPGQGNYGYTF
cdr3_nt: TGTGCCAGCAGTCCGCCTCCGGGACAGGGTAACTATGGCTACACCTTC

j_call: TRBJ1-5
v_call: TRBV23-1
d_call: TRBD1
clone_size: NA
cdr3_aa: CASSQPLSTGLSNQPQHF
cdr3_nt: TGCGCCAGCAGTCAACCCCTATCGACAGGGCTGAGTAATCAGCCCCAGCATTTT

j_call: TRBJ2-7
v_call: TRBV6-6
d_call: NA
clone_size: NA
cdr3_aa: CASNIRENEQYF
cdr3_nt: TGTGCCAGCAATATCAGGGAAAACGAGCAGTACTTC

j_call: TRBJ2-7
v_call: TRBV2
d_call: TRBD2
clone_size: NA
cdr3_aa: CASSASGSSYEQYF
cdr3_nt: TGTGCCAGCAGTGCTAGCGGGAGCTCCTACGAGCAGTACTTC

j_call: TRBJ1-3
v_call: TRBV30
d_call: NA
clone_size: NA
cdr3_aa: CAWSVGDSGNTIYF
cdr3_nt: TGTGCCTGGAGTGTAGGCGACTCTGGAAACACCATATATTTT

j_call: TRBJ1-5
v_call: TRBV10-1
d_call: TRBD1
clone_size: NA
cdr3_aa: CAGGQNNQPQHF
cdr3_nt: TGCGCCGGGGGACAGAACAATCAGCCCCAGCATTTT

j_call: TRBJ2-2
v_call: TRBV7-3
d_call: TRBD1
clone_size: NA
cdr3_aa: CASSQDRAGTGELFF
cdr3_nt: TGTGCCAGCAGCCAGGACAGGGCTGGCACCGGGGAGCTGTTTTTT

j_call: TRBJ2-5
v_call: TRBV6-6
d_call: TRBD2
clone_size: once
cdr3_aa: CASSSGTSGVWETQYF
cdr3_nt: TGTGCCAGCAGTTCCGGGACTAGCGGGGTATGGGAGACCCAGTACTTC

j_call: TRBJ1-2
v_call: TRBV7-9
d_call: TRBD1
clone_size: NA
cdr3_aa: CASSLEGTGASGYTF
cdr3_nt: TGTGCCAGCAGCTTAGAAGGGACAGGGGCCTCTGGCTACACCTTC

j_call: TRBJ1-1
v_call: TRBV19
d_call: NA
clone_size: once
cdr3_aa: CASSIRGLGNTEAFF
cdr3_nt: TGTGCCAGTAGTATAAGGGGACTCGGAAACACTGAAGCTTTCTTT

j_call: TRBJ2-3
v_call: TRBV10-3
d_call: TRBD1
clone_size: NA
cdr3_aa: CAISAGTGSSTDTQYF
cdr3_nt: TGTGCCATCAGTGCTGGGACAGGCTCTAGCACAGATACGCAGTATTTT

j_call: TRBJ1-2
v_call: TRBV10-3
d_call: TRBD1
clone_size: NA
cdr3_aa: CAIEETGSRYGYTF
cdr3_nt: TGTGCCATCGAAGAGACAGGGTCAAGATATGGCTACACCTTC

j_call: TRBJ2-2
v_call: TRBV7-2
d_call: TRBD2
clone_size: NA
cdr3_aa: CASSLVPSGSLNTGELFF
cdr3_nt: TGTGCCAGCAGCTTAGTTCCTAGCGGGAGTTTAAACACCGGGGAGCTGTTTTTT

j_call: TRBJ2-5
v_call: TRBV5-4
d_call: NA
clone_size: NA
cdr3_aa: CASSSLQGSETQYF
cdr3_nt: TGTGCCAGCAGCTCCTTACAGGGTTCAGAGACCCAGTACTTC

j_call: TRBJ2-7
v_call: TRBV9
d_call: NA
clone_size: NA
cdr3_aa: CASSVNLSGEQYF
cdr3_nt: TGTGCCAGCAGCGTTAATCTTAGTGGGGAGCAGTACTTC

j_call: TRBJ1-5
v_call: TRBV12-5
d_call: NA
clone_size: NA
cdr3_aa: CASGLGTIGNQPQHF
cdr3_nt: TGTGCTAGTGGTTTGGGTACTATTGGGAATCAGCCCCAGCATTTT

j_call: TRBJ2-5
v_call: TRBV30
d_call: TRBD1
clone_size: once
cdr3_aa: CAWGQARETQYF
cdr3_nt: TGTGCCTGGGGACAGGCTAGGGAGACCCAGTACTTC

j_call: TRBJ1-4
v_call: TRBV7-9
d_call: NA
clone_size: NA
cdr3_aa: CASSFLTENEKLFF
cdr3_nt: TGTGCCAGCAGCTTTCTGACAGAGAATGAAAAACTGTTTTTT

j_call: TRBJ1-1
v_call: TRBV10-2
d_call: TRBD1
clone_size: NA
cdr3_aa: CASRDRDEAFF
cdr3_nt: TGCGCCAGCAGGGACAGGGATGAAGCTTTCTTT

j_call: TRBJ2-3
v_call: TRBV2
d_call: NA
clone_size: NA
cdr3_aa: CASSRDASTDTQYF
cdr3_nt: TGTGCCAGCAGTAGGGATGCTAGCACAGATACGCAGTATTTT

j_call: TRBJ2-7
v_call: TRBV13
d_call: NA
clone_size: NA
cdr3_aa: CASSFTRRADYEQYF
cdr3_nt: TGTGCCAGCAGCTTTACCCGGAGGGCAGACTACGAGCAGTACTTC

j_call: TRBJ1-2
v_call: TRBV12-5
d_call: NA
clone_size: NA
cdr3_aa: CASGLGTDGGYTF
cdr3_nt: TGTGCTAGTGGTTTGGGGACAGACGGGGGCTACACCTTC

j_call: TRBJ1-2
v_call: TRBV4-1
d_call: NA
clone_size: NA
cdr3_aa: CASSQEQGLGYGYTF
cdr3_nt: TGCGCCAGCAGCCAAGAACAGGGTTTGGGCTATGGCTACACCTTC

j_call: TRBJ2-7
v_call: TRBV2
d_call: NA
clone_size: NA
cdr3_aa: CASTLDVSYEQYF
cdr3_nt: NA

j_call: TRBJ2-7
v_call: TRBV6-1
d_call: TRBD1
clone_size: NA
cdr3_aa: CASRSAGGTYEQYF
cdr3_nt: TGTGCCAGCAGGTCCGCAGGGGGCACCTACGAGCAGTACTTC

j_call: TRBJ2-7
v_call: TRBV6-1
d_call: NA
clone_size: NA
cdr3_aa: CASSEQGLPYEQYF
cdr3_nt: TGTGCCAGCAGTGAGCAGGGGCTCCCCTACGAGCAGTACTTC

j_call: TRBJ1-2
v_call: TRBV5-1
d_call: NA
clone_size: NA
cdr3_aa: CASSLGQPDGYTF
cdr3_nt: TGCGCCAGCAGCTTGGGACAGCCAGATGGCTACACCTTC

j_call: TRBJ2-7
v_call: TRBV6-5
d_call: NA
clone_size: NA
cdr3_aa: CASMERPVSEQYF
cdr3_nt: TGTGCCAGCATGGAAAGGCCGGTGAGCGAGCAGTACTTC

j_call: TRBJ2-5
v_call: TRBV29-1
d_call: NA
clone_size: NA
cdr3_aa: CSAVGGAQETQYF
cdr3_nt: TGCAGCGCTGTGGGGGGGGCCCAAGAGACCCAGTACTTC

j_call: TRBJ2-1
v_call: TRBV30
d_call: NA
clone_size: few
cdr3_aa: CAWSVLKSSLGEQFF
cdr3_nt: TGTGCCTGGAGTGTACTAAAGAGCTCCTTAGGTGAGCAGTTCTTC

j_call: TRBJ1-2
v_call: TRBV6-5
d_call: NA
clone_size: NA
cdr3_aa: CASSFQQHGYTF
cdr3_nt: TGTGCCAGCAGCTTCCAGCAGCACGGCTACACCTTC

j_call: TRBJ2-5
v_call: TRBV7-9
d_call: TRBD2
clone_size: NA
cdr3_aa: CASSLAGSSGQETQYF
cdr3_nt: TGTGCCAGCAGCTTAGCTGGGTCTAGCGGGCAAGAGACCCAGTACTTC

j_call: TRBJ1-2
v_call: TRBV11-2
d_call: TRBD1
clone_size: NA
cdr3_aa: CASSSSGTGHYGYTF
cdr3_nt: TGTGCCAGCAGCTCGTCCGGGACAGGACACTATGGCTACACCTTC

j_call: TRBJ1-5
v_call: TRBV6-5
d_call: NA
clone_size: NA
cdr3_aa: CASRGGADRPQHF
cdr3_nt: TGTGCCAGCCGAGGGGGGGCGGACCGGCCCCAGCATTTT

j_call: TRBJ2-3
v_call: TRBV30
d_call: NA
clone_size: NA
cdr3_aa: CAGRPRVSTDTQYF
cdr3_nt: TGTGCCGGACGACCGAGGGTGAGCACAGATACGCAGTATTTT

j_call: TRBJ2-1
v_call: TRBV18
d_call: NA
clone_size: NA
cdr3_aa: CASSRYRDNEQFF
cdr3_nt: TGTGCCAGCTCACGGTACCGGGACAATGAGCAGTTCTTC

j_call: TRBJ2-5
v_call: TRBV2
d_call: NA
clone_size: NA
cdr3_aa: CASSRRGDRQETQYF
cdr3_nt: TGTGCCAGCAGCCGCCGGGGGGACAGACAAGAGACCCAGTACTTC

j_call: TRBJ2-3
v_call: TRBV5-1
d_call: TRBD2
clone_size: once
cdr3_aa: CASSLELAFDDTQYF
cdr3_nt: TGCGCCAGCAGCTTGGAACTAGCGTTTGACGATACGCAGTATTTT

j_call: TRBJ2-3
v_call: TRBV29-1
d_call: NA
clone_size: NA
cdr3_aa: CSVQGTITDTQYF
cdr3_nt: TGCAGCGTCCAGGGTACGATCACAGATACGCAGTATTTT